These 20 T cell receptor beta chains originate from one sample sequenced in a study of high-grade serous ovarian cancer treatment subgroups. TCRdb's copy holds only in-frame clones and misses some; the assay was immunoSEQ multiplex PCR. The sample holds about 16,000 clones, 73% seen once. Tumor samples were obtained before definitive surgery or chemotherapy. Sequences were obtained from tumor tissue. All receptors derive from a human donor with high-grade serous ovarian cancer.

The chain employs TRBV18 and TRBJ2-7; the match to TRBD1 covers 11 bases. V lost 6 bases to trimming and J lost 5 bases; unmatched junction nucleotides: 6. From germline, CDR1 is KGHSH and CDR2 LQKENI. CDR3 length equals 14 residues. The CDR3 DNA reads TGTGCCAGCTCCAGGGACAGGGGGTCCCACGAGCAGTACTTC. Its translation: CASSRDRGSHEQYF.

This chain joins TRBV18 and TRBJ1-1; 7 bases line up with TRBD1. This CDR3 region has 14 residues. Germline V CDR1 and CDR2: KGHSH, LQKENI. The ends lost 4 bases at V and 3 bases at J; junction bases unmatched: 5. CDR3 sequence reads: CASSLNRGDTEAFF. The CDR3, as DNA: TGTGCCAGCTCACTAAACAGGGGAGACACTGAAGCTTTCTTT.

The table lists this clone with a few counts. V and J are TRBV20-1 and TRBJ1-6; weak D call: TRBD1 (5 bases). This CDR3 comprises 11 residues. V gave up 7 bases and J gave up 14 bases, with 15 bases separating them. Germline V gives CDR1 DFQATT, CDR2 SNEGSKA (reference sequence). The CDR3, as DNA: TGCAGTGTCTCGGGGCTAGGAGCCCTCCACTTT. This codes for CSVSGLGALHF.

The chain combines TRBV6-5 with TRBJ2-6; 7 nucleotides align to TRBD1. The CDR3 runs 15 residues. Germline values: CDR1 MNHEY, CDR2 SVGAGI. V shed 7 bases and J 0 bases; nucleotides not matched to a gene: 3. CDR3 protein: CASMDRYSGANVLTF. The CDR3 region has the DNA TGTGCCAGCATGGACAGGTACTCTGGGGCCAACGTCCTGACTTTC.

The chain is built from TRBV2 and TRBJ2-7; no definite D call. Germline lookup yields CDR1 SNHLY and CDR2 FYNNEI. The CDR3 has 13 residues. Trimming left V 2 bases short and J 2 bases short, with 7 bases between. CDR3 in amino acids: CASSEPGPYEQYF. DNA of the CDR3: TGTGCCAGCAGTGAACCGGGCCCCTACGAGCAGTACTTC. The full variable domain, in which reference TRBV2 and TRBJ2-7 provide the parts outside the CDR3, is EPEVTQTPSHQVTQMGQEVILRCVPISNHLYFYWYRQILGQKVEFLVSFYNNEISEKSEIFDDQFSVERPDGSNFTLKIRSTKLEDSAMYFCASSEPGPYEQYFGPGTRLTVT.

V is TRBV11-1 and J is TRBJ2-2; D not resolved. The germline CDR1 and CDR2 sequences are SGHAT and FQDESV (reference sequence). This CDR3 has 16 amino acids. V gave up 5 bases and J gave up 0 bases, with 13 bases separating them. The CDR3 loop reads CASSRTAPANTGELFF. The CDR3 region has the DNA TGTGCCAGCAGCCGAACTGCTCCGGCGAACACCGGGGAGCTGTTTTTT.

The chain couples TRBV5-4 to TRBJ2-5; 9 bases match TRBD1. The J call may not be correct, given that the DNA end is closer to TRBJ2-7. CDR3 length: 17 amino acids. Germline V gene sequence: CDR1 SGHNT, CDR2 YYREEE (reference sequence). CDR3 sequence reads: CASSLGGGQGPRGEQYF. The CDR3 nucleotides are TGTGCCAGCAGCTTGGGGGGTGGACAGGGGCCCCGAGGCGAGCAGTACTTC.

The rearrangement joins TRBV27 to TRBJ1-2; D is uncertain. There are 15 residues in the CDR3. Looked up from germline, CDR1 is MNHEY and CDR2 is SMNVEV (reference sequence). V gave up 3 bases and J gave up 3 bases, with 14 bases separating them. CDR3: CASSLGYSRDYGYTF. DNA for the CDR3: TGTGCCAGCAGTTTGGGTTACTCGCGGGACTATGGCTACACCTTC.

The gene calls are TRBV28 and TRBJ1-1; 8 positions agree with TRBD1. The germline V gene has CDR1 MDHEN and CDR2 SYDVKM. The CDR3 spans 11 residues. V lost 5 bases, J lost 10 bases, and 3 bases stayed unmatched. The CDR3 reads CASSADRGAFF. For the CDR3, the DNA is TGTGCCAGCAGTGCCGACAGGGGAGCTTTCTTT.

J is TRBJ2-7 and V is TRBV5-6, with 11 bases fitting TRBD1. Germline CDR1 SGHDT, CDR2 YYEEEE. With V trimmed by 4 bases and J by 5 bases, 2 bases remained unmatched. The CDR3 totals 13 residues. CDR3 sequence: CASSMGQGDEQYF. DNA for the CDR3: TGTGCCAGCAGCATGGGACAGGGGGACGAGCAGTACTTC.

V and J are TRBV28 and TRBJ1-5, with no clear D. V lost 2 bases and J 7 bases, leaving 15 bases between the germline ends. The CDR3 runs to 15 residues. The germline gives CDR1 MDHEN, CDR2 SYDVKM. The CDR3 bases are TGTGCCAGCAGTTTAATGACTAGCGCCCCCCAGCCCCAGCATTTT. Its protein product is CASSLMTSAPQPQHF.

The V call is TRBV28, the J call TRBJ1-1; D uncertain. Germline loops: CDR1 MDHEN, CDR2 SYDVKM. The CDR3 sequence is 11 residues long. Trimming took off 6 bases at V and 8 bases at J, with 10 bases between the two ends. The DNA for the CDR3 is TGTGCCAGCAGGGACTGGAAGGAAGCTTTCTTT. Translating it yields CASRDWKEAFF.

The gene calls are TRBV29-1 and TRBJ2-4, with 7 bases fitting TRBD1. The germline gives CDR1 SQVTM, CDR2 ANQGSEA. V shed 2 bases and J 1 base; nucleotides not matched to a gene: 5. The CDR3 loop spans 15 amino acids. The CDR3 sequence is CSVEWVRGAKNIQYF. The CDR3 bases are TGCAGCGTTGAATGGGTCAGGGGGGCCAAAAACATTCAGTACTTC.

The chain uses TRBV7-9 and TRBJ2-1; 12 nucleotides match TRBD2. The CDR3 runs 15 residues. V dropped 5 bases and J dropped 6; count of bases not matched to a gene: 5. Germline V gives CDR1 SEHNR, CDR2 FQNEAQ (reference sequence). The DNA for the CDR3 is TGTGCCAGCAGCCCACTAGCGGGGGGCCTCAATGAGCAGTTCTTC. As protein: CASSPLAGGLNEQFF.

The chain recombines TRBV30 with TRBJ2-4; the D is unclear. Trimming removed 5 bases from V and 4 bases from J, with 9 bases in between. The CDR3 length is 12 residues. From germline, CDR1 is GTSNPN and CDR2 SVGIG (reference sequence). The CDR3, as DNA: TGTGCCTGGGTTGATATGAAAAACATTCAGTACTTC. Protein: CAWVDMKNIQYF.

The CDR3 bases are TGTGCCAGCAGCTTTGTCAGGGTACTCTACGAGCAGTACTTC. Its translation: CASSFVRVLYEQYF. This sequence joins TRBV7-3 and TRBJ2-7; tentative D call: TRBD1 (5 bases). This CDR3 has 14 residues. Germline V gives CDR1 SGHTA, CDR2 FQGTGA. With 3 bases removed from V and 3 bases from J, the gap between germline ends came to 12 bases.

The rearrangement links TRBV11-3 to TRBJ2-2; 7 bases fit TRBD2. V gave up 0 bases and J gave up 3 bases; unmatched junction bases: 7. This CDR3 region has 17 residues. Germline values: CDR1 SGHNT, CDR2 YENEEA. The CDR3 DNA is TGTGCCAGCAGCTTAGAGGGGCTAGCGGACTACACCGGGGAGCTGTTTTTT. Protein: CASSLEGLADYTGELFF.

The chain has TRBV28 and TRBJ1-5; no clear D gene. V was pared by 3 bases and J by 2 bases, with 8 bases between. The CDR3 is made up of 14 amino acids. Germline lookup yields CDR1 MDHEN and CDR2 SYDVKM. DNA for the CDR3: TGTGCCAGCAGTTTCCGGCAGGGCAATCAGCCCCAGCATTTT. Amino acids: CASSFRQGNQPQHF. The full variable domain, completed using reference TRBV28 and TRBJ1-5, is DVKVTQSSRYLVKRTGEKVFLECVQDMDHENMFWYRQDPGLGLRLIYFSYDVKMKEKGDIPEGYSVSREKKERFSLILESASTNQTSMYLCASSFRQGNQPQHFGDGTRLSIL.

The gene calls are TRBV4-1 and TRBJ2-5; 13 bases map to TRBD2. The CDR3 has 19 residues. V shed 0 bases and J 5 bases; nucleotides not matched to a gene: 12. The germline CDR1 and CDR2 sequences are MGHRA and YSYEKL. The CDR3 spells CASSQEGQTSGGAWETQYF. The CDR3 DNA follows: TGCGCCAGCAGCCAAGAAGGTCAAACTAGCGGGGGGGCTTGGGAGACCCAGTACTTC.

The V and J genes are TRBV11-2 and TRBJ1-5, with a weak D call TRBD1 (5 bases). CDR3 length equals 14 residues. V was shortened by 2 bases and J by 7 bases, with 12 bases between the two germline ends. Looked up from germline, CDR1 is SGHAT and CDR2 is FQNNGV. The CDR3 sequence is CASSLSGTGQPQHF. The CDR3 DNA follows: TGTGCCAGCAGCTTAAGTGGTACAGGACAGCCCCAGCATTTT.